One and the same sample provided the 28 T cell receptor beta chains below, sequenced in a study of response to subunit inactivated influenza vaccine. One entry per CDR3 protein results from TCRdb running MiXCR on the RT-PCR reads. The sample consists of approximately 160,000 distinct CDR3 sequences, around 10% of them appearing once. Sequencing used CD8+ T cells sorted from PBMCs, obtained roughly 24 months after vaccination. The origin of the receptors is a man between 50 and 69 years old who received an inactivated influenza vaccine.

This chain connects TRBV28 to TRBJ2-1; TRBD2 agrees at 13 bases. The germline V gene has CDR1 MDHEN and CDR2 SYDVKM. The V gene end was trimmed by 7 bases and the J gene end by 0 bases; junction bases not matched to a gene: 6. This CDR3 has 17 amino acids. The DNA of the CDR3 is TGTGCCAGCACCGGTCGGACTAGCGGGGGCTCCTACAATGAGCAGTTCTTC. This encodes CASTGRTSGGSYNEQFF.

This clonotype has just a few counts. The chain joins TRBV5-6 to TRBJ2-3; 12 bases agree with TRBD2. Germline V gene data show CDR1 as SGHDT and CDR2 as YYEEEE. After removal of 0 bases from V and 7 bases from J, the junction contained 6 bases not matched to a gene. The CDR3 spans 16 residues. The CDR3 region is CASSLGLAGVANTQYF. The CDR3 DNA reads TGTGCCAGCAGCTTGGGACTAGCGGGAGTTGCGAATACGCAGTATTTT.

The rearrangement uses TRBV20-1 and TRBJ2-5; 7 bases line up with TRBD1. The CDR3 loop spans 13 amino acids. Germline CDR1 reads DFQATT; CDR2 reads SNEGSKA (reference sequence). With V trimmed by 6 bases and J by 2 bases, 6 bases remained unmatched. As DNA, the CDR3 is TGCAGTGCCGGGACAGCGATTCAAGAGACCCAGTACTTC. Translating gives CSAGTAIQETQYF.

The V and J genes are TRBV5-5 and TRBJ2-7; the D is unclear. V lost 0 bases and J lost 0, with 10 bases in between. The CDR3 extends over 15 amino acids. Germline V gene data show CDR1 as SGHKS and CDR2 as YYEKEE (reference sequence). The CDR3 nucleotides read TGTGCCAGCAGCTTGGGCCAGATCCCCTCCTACGAGCAGTACTTC. Protein sequence: CASSLGQIPSYEQYF.

This rearrangement joins TRBV6-6 to TRBJ2-7, with 7 bases lining up with TRBD2. V lost 2 bases to trimming and J lost 6 bases; unmatched junction nucleotides: 4. The CDR3 loop spans 13 amino acids. Looked up from germline, CDR1 is MNHNY and CDR2 is SVGAGI (reference sequence). The DNA for the CDR3 is TGTGCCAGCAGTTACCAAGGGAGGGTCGAGCAGTACTTC. This translates into CASSYQGRVEQYF.

This clonotype was recorded at least ten times. The V and J genes are TRBV6-1 and TRBJ2-7, with D possibly called TRBD1 or TRBD2 (5 bases each). Germline V gene lookup returns CDR1 MNHNS and CDR2 SASEGT. This CDR3 has 13 amino acids. The germline V and J ends were trimmed by 8 bases and 0 bases, with 11 bases remaining between them. CDR3 sequence reads: CASSPGSSYEQYF. The CDR3 DNA follows: TGTGCCAGCTCACCAGGGAGCTCCTACGAGCAGTACTTC.

In DNA, the CDR3 is TGTGCCAGCAGGTCCTCTCATAGCGGACACTCTGGAAACACCATATATTTT. This codes for CASRSSHSGHSGNTIYF. The chain employs TRBV12-3 or TRBV12-4 and TRBJ1-3, with D tentatively TRBD1 (5 bases). With 6 bases removed from V and 0 bases from J, the gap between germline ends came to 18 bases. CDR3 length: 17 residues.

The rearrangement uses TRBV3-1 and TRBJ2-3, with 8 bases lining up with TRBD2. The CDR3 loop spans 15 amino acids. J was trimmed by 2 bases and V by 4 bases; bases with no gene match: 5. Germline V CDR1 and CDR2: LGHDT, YNNKEL (reference sequence). For the CDR3, the DNA is TGTGCCAGCAGCCTGGCTAGCGGGCTCACAGATACGCAGTATTTT. Translation gives CASSLASGLTDTQYF.

The sample holds many counts of this clonotype. The chain combines TRBV6-5 with TRBJ1-1; 7 bases agree with TRBD1. This CDR3 has 13 residues. Germline CDR1 and CDR2: MNHEY and SVGAGI. The junction had 5 bases not matched to a gene; V was cut back by 4 bases and J by 6 bases. For the CDR3, the DNA is TGTGCCAGCAGTTCGACAGGGAAGGCTGAAGCTTTCTTT. This codes for CASSSTGKAEAFF.

V is TRBV20-1 and J is TRBJ2-3, with D possibly TRBD2 on 5 matching bases. CDR1 DFQATT and CDR2 SNEGSKA come from the germline V gene (reference sequence). This CDR3 is built from 16 residues. V lost 2 bases, J lost 2 bases, and 17 bases lay in between. DNA of the CDR3: TGCAGTGCTAGACTCCGTGGAGGCGGCCCCACAGATACGCAGTATTTT. Encoded protein: CSARLRGGGPTDTQYF.

This clonotype was counted between two and nine times. This chain's CDR3 is CASSLRASGYNEQFF. The CDR3 DNA sequence: TGTGCCAGCAGCTTGAGGGCTAGCGGCTACAATGAGCAGTTCTTC. The V gene is TRBV5-6, the J gene TRBJ2-1; 7 bases match TRBD2. The J segment lost 3 bases and the V segment lost 1 base, leaving 4 bases of the junction unmatched. The CDR3 consists of 15 residues. Germline CDR1 SGHDT, CDR2 YYEEEE. The full variable domain, completed using reference TRBV5-6 and TRBJ2-1, is DAGVTQSPTHLIKTRGQQVTLRCSPKSGHDTVSWYQQALGQGPQFIFQYYEEEERQRGNFPDRFSGHQFPNYSSELNVNALLLGDSALYLCASSLRASGYNEQFFGPGTRLTVL.

The CDR3 bases are TGTGCCAGCTCACCACTAGCAAATTCAAACTATGGCTACACCTTC. Protein: CASSPLANSNYGYTF. This rearrangement joins TRBV18 to TRBJ1-2; no clear D gene. Per germline, CDR1 KGHSH and CDR2 LQKENI. Trimming took off 1 base at V and 2 bases at J, with 11 bases between the two ends. The CDR3 is 15 residues long.

This clonotype was counted a few times. This chain uses TRBV7-9 with TRBJ2-7; 7 bases are shared with TRBD1. The germline CDR1 and CDR2 sequences are SEHNR and FQNEAQ (reference sequence). This CDR3 contains 15 residues. The V gene end was trimmed by 1 base and the J gene end by 5 bases; junction bases not matched to a gene: 8. The CDR3 region is CASSLVLQGVDEQYF. The DNA for the CDR3 is TGTGCCAGCAGCTTAGTCCTGCAGGGGGTAGACGAGCAGTACTTC.

This clonotype was detected many times. The J gene is TRBJ2-7, the V gene TRBV27; D gene uncertain. CDR3 length: 13 amino acids. Germline CDR1 MNHEY, CDR2 SMNVEV (reference sequence). The V and J ends lost 3 bases and 0 bases respectively, with 6 bases between them. CDR3 sequence: CASSFGVSYEQYF. CDR3 nucleotides: TGTGCCAGCAGTTTCGGCGTCTCCTACGAGCAGTACTTC.

This clonotype was picked up a small number of times. The V call is TRBV27, the J call TRBJ2-7; TRBD1 might be the D (5 bases). The V and J ends lost 4 bases and 2 bases respectively, with 12 bases between them. The CDR3 totals 14 residues. Germline V gene sequence: CDR1 MNHEY, CDR2 SMNVEV (reference sequence). CDR3 sequence reads: CASSSTAIAYEQYF. The CDR3, as DNA: TGTGCCAGCAGTTCGACAGCGATTGCCTACGAGCAGTACTTC.

The genes are TRBV29-1 and TRBJ2-7; 9 nucleotides match TRBD1. Trimming cost V 4 bases and J 3 bases; bases outside gene matches: 10. Per germline, CDR1 SQVTM and CDR2 ANQGSEA. The CDR3 consists of 15 residues. The CDR3 nucleotides read TGCAGCGTTGGGCGATGGACAGGGGAAAACTACGAGCAGTACTTC. It is translated as CSVGRWTGENYEQYF.

This clonotype was detected only a few times. The rearrangement links TRBV20-1 to TRBJ1-5, with TRBD1 matching 9 bases. Germline V CDR1 and CDR2: DFQATT, SNEGSKA (reference sequence). The CDR3 runs to 14 residues. J was trimmed by 4 bases and V by 1 base; bases with no gene match: 2. The CDR3 spells CSARGDRENQPQHF. In nucleotides, the CDR3 is TGCAGTGCTAGAGGGGACAGGGAAAATCAGCCCCAGCATTTT.

This clonotype was seen a few times. The rearrangement links TRBV7-9 to TRBJ2-7, with D uncertain. The CDR3 length is 13 residues. Trimming shortened V by 1 base and J by 3 bases, and 7 bases separated the two germline ends. Germline assignment: CDR1 SEHNR and CDR2 FQNEAQ (reference sequence). The CDR3 region is CASSLGIDYEQYF. CDR3 coding DNA: TGTGCCAGCAGCTTAGGCATAGACTACGAGCAGTACTTC.

This clonotype was seen a few times. The gene calls are TRBV15 and TRBJ2-3; 11 bases line up with TRBD1. The CDR3 runs 14 residues. The germline CDR1 and CDR2 sequences are LNHNV and YYDKDF (reference sequence). V lost 9 bases to trimming and J lost 2 bases; unmatched junction nucleotides: 4. CDR3 loop: CATQDRGLTDTQYF. In nucleotides, the CDR3 is TGTGCCACGCAGGACAGGGGGCTCACAGATACGCAGTATTTT.

The V gene is TRBV7-9, the J gene TRBJ2-1, with D possibly matching TRBD1 (6 bases). The V end was cut by 2 bases, the J end by 1 base, with 9 bases between. The CDR3 runs to 15 residues. The germline V gene has CDR1 SEHNR and CDR2 FQNEAQ (reference sequence). In DNA form, the CDR3 reads TGTGCCAGCAGCTTAATACAGGGATCCTACAATGAGCAGTTCTTC. Translation gives CASSLIQGSYNEQFF.

This clonotype was seen at least ten times. The J gene is TRBJ2-3, the V gene TRBV7-9; D could derive from TRBD1 or TRBD2 (5 bases each). The germline gives CDR1 SEHNR, CDR2 FQNEAQ (reference sequence). The V end lost 4 bases, the J end lost 4 bases, and 12 bases lay between the germline ends. CDR3 size: 14 residues. The CDR3 DNA reads TGTGCCAGCAGCTCCCCCCGAGGGGCAGATACGCAGTATTTT. Translation: CASSSPRGADTQYF.

At least ten counts were recorded for this clonotype. This chain connects TRBV24-1 to TRBJ1-1; TRBD1 agrees at 7 bases. Per germline, CDR1 KGHDR and CDR2 SFDVKD. The ends lost 5 bases at V and 0 bases at J; junction bases unmatched: 8. The CDR3 runs 16 residues. Written as DNA, the CDR3 is TGTGCCACCAGTGGTATCGGGACAGATATGAACACTGAAGCTTTCTTT. Amino acid sequence: CATSGIGTDMNTEAFF.

This chain joins TRBV28 and TRBJ2-3, with 14 positions matching TRBD2. Germline lookup yields CDR1 MDHEN and CDR2 SYDVKM. J lost 6 bases, V lost 3 bases, and 5 bases had no gene match. This CDR3 contains 16 residues. CDR3 coding DNA: TGTGCCAGCAGTTTCTCGGGACTAGCGGGAGCGGATACGCAGTATTTT. It codes for CASSFSGLAGADTQYF. The whole variable domain, filled in from reference TRBV28 and TRBJ2-3, reads DVKVTQSSRYLVKRTGEKVFLECVQDMDHENMFWYRQDPGLGLRLIYFSYDVKMKEKGDIPEGYSVSREKKERFSLILESASTNQTSMYLCASSFSGLAGADTQYFGPGTRLTVL.

This clonotype was seen more than once but under ten times. This chain uses TRBV20-1 with TRBJ1-6; the D is unclear. This CDR3 has 9 amino acids. Trimming stripped 5 bases from V and 14 bases from J, with 7 bases between. Germline V gives CDR1 DFQATT, CDR2 SNEGSKA (reference sequence). CDR3 bases: TGCAGTGCTGGCCCCACCCTCCACTTT. Protein: CSAGPTLHF.

This rearrangement joins TRBV20-1 to TRBJ1-2, with D maybe TRBD1 (6 bases). Germline CDR1 reads DFQATT; CDR2 reads SNEGSKA (reference sequence). Deletions cut 4 bases from V and 4 bases from J, with 19 bases between. The CDR3 contains 15 residues. CDR3 coding DNA: TGCAGTGCTACATATACCACAGGGTTTGGCTATGGCTACACCTTC. Its translation is CSATYTTGFGYGYTF.

This clonotype was observed a handful of times. The chain uses TRBV28 and TRBJ2-3; 9 nucleotides match TRBD1. The CDR3 extends over 16 amino acids. Germline V gene sequence: CDR1 MDHEN, CDR2 SYDVKM. The V segment lost 5 bases and the J segment 2 bases; nucleotides outside the gene matches: 8. CDR3 nucleotides: TGTGCCAGCAGTCCTCGGACAGGGGCCTTCACAGATACGCAGTATTTT. Translation: CASSPRTGAFTDTQYF.

This clonotype has just a few counts. The chain uses TRBV20-1 and TRBJ2-3, with 12 nucleotides matching TRBD2. The germline V gene encodes CDR1 DFQATT and CDR2 SNEGSKA (reference sequence). Unmatched junction bases numbered 2, after V lost 4 bases and J lost 0 bases. The CDR3 extends over 15 amino acids. CDR3 loop: CSAKGLAGSTDTQYF. As DNA, the CDR3 is TGCAGTGCTAAAGGACTAGCGGGGAGCACAGATACGCAGTATTTT.

This clonotype turned up a few times. The V gene is TRBV20-1, the J gene TRBJ2-3, with D tentatively TRBD2 (5 bases). This CDR3 has 13 amino acids. The ends were cut back, 4 bases at V and 0 bases at J, with 8 bases in the middle. Germline CDR1 and CDR2: DFQATT and SNEGSKA (reference sequence). The chain's CDR3 is CSATAASTDTQYF. The CDR3 DNA reads TGCAGTGCTACAGCGGCTAGCACAGATACGCAGTATTTT.